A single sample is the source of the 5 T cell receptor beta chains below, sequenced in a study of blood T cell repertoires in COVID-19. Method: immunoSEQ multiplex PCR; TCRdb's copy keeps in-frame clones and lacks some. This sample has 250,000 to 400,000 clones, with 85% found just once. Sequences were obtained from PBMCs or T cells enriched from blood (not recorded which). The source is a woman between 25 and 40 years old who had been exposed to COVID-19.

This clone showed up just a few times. The CDR3 loop is CASSSASSYEQYF. CDR3 DNA sequence: TGTGCCAGCAGTTCAGCGAGCTCCTACGAGCAGTACTTC. The chain combines TRBV28 with TRBJ2-7; D uncertain. V gave up 4 bases and J gave up 0 bases, with 7 bases separating them. The CDR3 has 13 amino acids. Looked up from germline, CDR1 is MDHEN and CDR2 is SYDVKM. The full variable domain, rest sourced from reference TRBV28 and TRBJ2-7, is DVKVTQSSRYLVKRTGEKVFLECVQDMDHENMFWYRQDPGLGLRLIYFSYDVKMKEKGDIPEGYSVSREKKERFSLILESASTNQTSMYLCASSSASSYEQYFGPGTRLTVT.

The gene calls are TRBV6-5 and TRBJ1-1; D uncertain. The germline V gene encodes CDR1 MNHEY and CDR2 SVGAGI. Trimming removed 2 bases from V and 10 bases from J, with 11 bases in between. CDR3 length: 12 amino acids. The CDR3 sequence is CASSYREGGAFF. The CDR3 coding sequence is TGTGCCAGCAGTTACAGGGAAGGAGGAGCTTTCTTT.

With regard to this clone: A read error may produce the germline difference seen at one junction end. The CDR3: CASSEGGWPYF. The CDR3 bases are TGCGCCAGCAGTGAAGGGGGCTGGCCGTATTTC. The V gene is TRBV10-1, the J gene TRBJ2-7; 7 bases map to TRBD1. The CDR3 is 11 amino acids. Germline V lookup: CDR1 WNHNN, CDR2 SYGVQD (reference sequence).

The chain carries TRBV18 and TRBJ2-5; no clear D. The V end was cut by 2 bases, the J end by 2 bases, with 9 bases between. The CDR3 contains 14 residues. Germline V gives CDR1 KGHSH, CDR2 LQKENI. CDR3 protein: CASSPTDGQETQYF. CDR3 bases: TGTGCCAGCTCACCAACAGACGGACAAGAGACCCAGTACTTC.

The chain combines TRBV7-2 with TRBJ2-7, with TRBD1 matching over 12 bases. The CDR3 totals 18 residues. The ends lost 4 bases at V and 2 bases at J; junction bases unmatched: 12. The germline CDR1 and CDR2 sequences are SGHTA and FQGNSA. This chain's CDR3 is CASSSRPGTGGTAYEQYF. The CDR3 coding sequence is TGTGCCAGCAGCTCCCGTCCCGGGACAGGGGGCACTGCCTACGAGCAGTACTTC.